This T cell receptor (beta chain) was observed in a study of blood T cell repertoires in COVID-19. V gave up 1 base and J gave up 4 bases, with 23 bases separating them. There are 18 residues in the CDR3. Germline-derived CDR1 and CDR2 are SGHTA and FQGNSA. As originally analysed: Amplified reference gene primers provided the basis for estimating nucleated cell counts. TCRdb's table, derived via immunoSEQ multiplex PCR, lists solely in-frame clones and lacks some. V and J calls and clone size are those listed in that table; D and trimming were worked out from the DNA. Of 150,000 to 200,000 clones detected, around 84% appear once; the ten largest clones hold approximately 7.7%.

Material for sequencing was PBMCs or T cells enriched from blood (not recorded which). The receptor comes from a woman in her fifties or sixties who had recovered from COVID-19. The chain recombines TRBV7-2 with TRBJ2-7; possibly TRBD1 for D (6 bases). The CDR3 DNA sequence: TGTGCCAGCAGCTTAGTTTCCCAATGCAGGGGACGATGGTACGAGCAGTACTTC. Protein: CASSLVSQCRGRWYEQYF.